A single sample is the source of the 8 T cell receptor beta chains below, sequenced in a study of regulatory T cells in long-lasting Graves disease. Regarding time point: newly diagnosed GD, antithyroid drugs for less than 3 months. Isolated PBMC RNA provided the starting material for the TCR library. Sequencing libraries for TCR beta were prepared with iRepertoire HTBI primers and Arm-PCR of CDR3 regions. TCRdb reanalysed the multiplex PCR reads using MiXCR and keeps one entry per CDR3 protein. The table lists about 300,000 distinct CDR3 sequences, 18% of them singletons, with less than 40% in the top ten. Sequenced material: peripheral blood mononuclear cells (PBMCs), taken at new diagnosis, from a patient treated with antithyroid drugs. The receptors originated from a female donor with Graves disease.

This rearrangement joins TRBV2 to TRBJ2-3; the D gene is possibly TRBD1 (6 bases). Germline-derived CDR1 and CDR2 are SNHLY and FYNNEI. The V and J ends lost 6 bases and 4 bases respectively, with 8 bases between them. CDR3 length equals 12 residues. CDR3: CASRPGADTQYF. The CDR3 DNA sequence: TGTGCCAGCAGACCAGGGGCAGATACGCAGTATTTT.

This clonotype was counted at least ten times. The V call is TRBV6-1, the J call TRBJ1-2; D perhaps matches TRBD1 (6 bases). The CDR3 consists of 14 residues. Trimming stripped 6 bases from V and 2 bases from J, with 13 bases between. Germline CDR1 MNHNS, CDR2 SASEGT. The CDR3 spells CASRGTSGNYGYTF. CDR3 in DNA: TGTGCCAGCAGAGGGACATCCGGGAACTATGGCTACACCTTC.

This clonotype appeared many times. The gene calls are TRBV12-3 or TRBV12-4 and TRBJ2-7; no reliable D call. There are 15 residues in the CDR3. The ends were cut back, 1 base at V and 7 bases at J, with 17 bases in the middle. CDR3 amino acids: CASSLVGSPDGEQYF. The CDR3 DNA is TGTGCCAGCAGTTTAGTTGGGTCCCCCGACGGGGAGCAGTACTTC.

The rearrangement links TRBV6-1 to TRBJ1-6; D unresolved. This CDR3 has 14 residues. V dropped 10 bases and J dropped 8 bases, with 18 bases sitting between them. Germline lookup yields CDR1 MNHNS and CDR2 SASEGT. The CDR3 here is CAINPVGKDSPLHF. The CDR3 coding sequence is TGTGCCATCAACCCTGTAGGGAAGGATTCACCCCTCCACTTT.

This clonotype was detected many times. V and J are TRBV2 and TRBJ1-3; weak D call: TRBD1 (6 bases). Germline CDR1 reads SNHLY; CDR2 reads FYNNEI. V was pared by 5 bases and J by 0 bases, with 14 bases between. The CDR3 is 16 residues long. CDR3 protein: CASSTNRVSSGNTIYF. The CDR3 nucleotides are TGTGCCAGCAGTACAAACAGGGTGAGCTCTGGAAACACCATATATTTT.

This clonotype has a count of ten or more. V usage is TRBV27 and J usage is TRBJ2-1, with TRBD2 matching 11 bases. This CDR3 has 14 amino acids. The germline CDR1 and CDR2 sequences are MNHEY and SMNVEV (reference sequence). The J segment lost 6 bases and the V segment lost 8 bases, leaving 6 bases of the junction unmatched. Written as DNA, the CDR3 is TGTGCCAGCTTCGGACTAGCGGGCCTCAATGAGCAGTTCTTC. It translates to CASFGLAGLNEQFF.

At least ten counts were recorded for this clonotype. The chain links TRBV11-1 to TRBJ2-1; D is perhaps TRBD2 (6 bases). The V gene's germline CDR1 is SGHAT and CDR2 FQDESV (reference sequence). CDR3 length: 16 residues. V shed 2 bases and J shed 5 bases, with 16 bases lying between them. CDR3 coding DNA: TGTGCCAGCAGCTTAATGGGCCTAGCGATTCACAATGAGCAGTTCTTC. This sequence encodes CASSLMGLAIHNEQFF.

This clonotype was picked up many times. The chain uses TRBV20-1 and TRBJ2-3; 10 bases align to TRBD2. The length of the CDR3 is 15 residues. The junction had 5 bases not matched to a gene; V was cut back by 3 bases and J by 2 bases. Germline assignment: CDR1 DFQATT and CDR2 SNEGSKA (reference sequence). CDR3 protein: CSASSSGGPTDTQYF. The CDR3 DNA reads as TGCAGTGCTAGCTCTAGCGGGGGCCCCACAGATACGCAGTATTTT.